The rows below give T cell receptor beta chains drawn from one sample of a study of preoperative IRX-2 immunotherapy in early breast cancer. TCRdb's table, derived via immunoSEQ multiplex PCR, lists solely in-frame clones and lacks some. The sample holds 32,000 or so clones; roughly four fifths are singletons and the top ten take 2% to 3%. The sample consisted of lymph node tissue, taken from a patient treated with IRX-2 immunotherapy. The origin of the receptors is a human donor with breast cancer. The CDR3 runs from the conserved cysteine through the conserved F or W. D genes are given only for firm matches. Expanded clones are given a class, and other clones once, few, many or no size at all.

j_gene,d_gene,abundance,v_gene,CDR3nt,CDR3aa
TRBJ1-1,-,-,TRBV18,TGTGCCAGCCTGGGGGTTGTCGCCACTGAAACTTTCTTT,CASLGVVATETFF
TRBJ2-3,-,-,TRBV23-1,TGCGCCAGCAGCGTAGTGCACACAGATACGCAGTATTTT,CASSVVHTDTQYF
TRBJ1-1,-,-,TRBV18,TGTGCCAGCTCACCGGGCAGGCTGAACACTGAAGCTTTCTTT,CASSPGRLNTEAFF
TRBJ1-3,-,-,TRBV10-2,TGCGCCAGCAGTGAGCCCTCGAAGCGAGGGGGAAACACCATATATTTT,CASSEPSKRGGNTIYF
TRBJ2-7,-,-,TRBV6-8,TGTGCCATCAGTGTAGGGACACCCTACGAGCAGTACTTC,CAISVGTPYEQYF
TRBJ1-3,TRBD1,-,TRBV30,TGTGCCTGGACTATACTGGACAGGGGAGGAAACACCATATATTTT,CAWTILDRGGNTIYF
TRBJ2-5,-,-,TRBV5-1,TGCGCCAGCAGGGGCTCGGGGGTCGTTGGATATACAGAGACCCAGTACTTC,CASRGSGVVGYTETQYF
TRBJ1-4,-,-,TRBV6-8,TGTGCCAGCAGTTCTACAGGGTCAAATGAAAAACTGTTTTTT,CASSSTGSNEKLFF
TRBJ2-2,-,-,TRBV30,TGTGCCTGGATAATTCGGGAGACGAACACCGGGGAGCTGTTTTTT,CAWIIRETNTGELFF
TRBJ1-2,-,once,TRBV30,TGTGCCTGGAGGGCCGACAGGCTCCCGGGCTATGGCTACACCTTC,CAWRADRLPGYGYTF
TRBJ2-3,-,-,TRBV5-1,TGCGCCAGCAGCCCCGGTCAAATGGGAGTCGCGCTGAGCACAGATACGCAGTATTTT,CASSPGQMGVALSTDTQYF
TRBJ1-3,-,-,TRBV1,TGCGCCAGCAGCCAATCACCGGGACAGGTTGGAAACACCATATATTTT,CASSQSPGQVGNTIYF
TRBJ2-4,-,-,TRBV1,TGCGCCAGCAGCCAAGCGGTCCCTCTAGCCAAAAACATTCAGTACTTC,CASSQAVPLAKNIQYF
TRBJ1-2,-,-,TRBV16,TGTGCCAGCAGCCAAACAATAGAGGGATTAGGCGGCTACACCTTC,CASSQTIEGLGGYTF
TRBJ1-5,-,-,TRBV19,TGTGCCAGTAGTATATCAGGCAGGGACTATCAGCCCCAGCATTTT,CASSISGRDYQPQHF
TRBJ1-4,-,once,TRBV6-8,TGTGCCAGCAGTTACGGGACTCATGATGAAAAACTGTTTTTT,CASSYGTHDEKLFF
TRBJ2-1,TRBD1,-,TRBV29-1,TGCAGCGCTGGAGACAGGGGATCCTACAATGAGCAGTTCTTC,CSAGDRGSYNEQFF
TRBJ2-1,-,-,TRBV29-1,TGCAGCGTTGAAGATGTTGGGCTAGCGTCCTACAATGAGCAGTTCTTC,CSVEDVGLASYNEQFF
TRBJ2-1,-,-,TRBV6-8,TGTGCCAGCAGTTTCGCGCAGGGCAATGAGCAGTTCTTC,CASSFAQGNEQFF
TRBJ2-3,-,-,TRBV14,TGTGCCAGCAGCCAAGCGACCGTACTCACAGATACGCAGTATTTT,CASSQATVLTDTQYF
TRBJ1-6,-,-,TRBV14,TGTGCCAGCAGCCAAACCAATTCACCCCTCCACTTT,CASSQTNSPLHF
TRBJ2-5,TRBD2,-,TRBV15,TGTGCCACCAGCAGAGGTTCTCCTAGCGGGTTAGAGACCCAGTACTTC,CATSRGSPSGLETQYF
TRBJ2-3,-,-,TRBV1,TGCGCCAGCAGCCTCCAGGGGGCGTTAACAGATACGCAGTATTTT,CASSLQGALTDTQYF
TRBJ1-4,TRBD1,-,TRBV29-1,TGCAGCGGAGGGGACAGGGCCGAAAAACTGTTTTTT,CSGGDRAEKLFF
TRBJ2-1,TRBD1,-,TRBV19,TGTGCCAGTAGACCGGGACAGGCCTGGGGTGAGCAGTTCTTC,CASRPGQAWGEQFF
TRBJ2-3,-,-,TRBV30,TGTGCCTGGGACAGACTCACAGATACGCAGTATTTT,CAWDRLTDTQYF
TRBJ2-7,TRBD2,-,TRBV6-8,TGTGCCAGCAGTCGAACGGCGGGAGTTGGTCCCTACGAGCAGTACTTC,CASSRTAGVGPYEQYF
TRBJ2-5,-,few,TRBV15,TGTGCCACCAGCACTGAGCGGTTCCAAGAGACCCAGTACTTC,CATSTERFQETQYF
TRBJ1-5,-,-,TRBV19,TGTGCCAGTGGCGCCGAAGGGGGGCTCCGCCGGCCCCAGCATTTT,CASGAEGGLRRPQHF
TRBJ1-1,-,-,TRBV4-1,TGCGCCAGCAGCCAAAATCTCGCGGGGAGGAAGACTTTCTTT,CASSQNLAGRKTFF
TRBJ1-6,TRBD1,-,TRBV28,TGTGCCAGCAGCTTACAGGGGGTCAGCGCAATTTCACCCCTCCACTTT,CASSLQGVSAISPLHF
TRBJ2-2,TRBD1,-,TRBV7-1,TGTGCCAGCAGCTCGGGACAGGATAACACCGGGGAGCTGTTTTTT,CASSSGQDNTGELFF
TRBJ2-3,TRBD1,-,TRBV5-1,TGCGCCAGCAGCTTGGAAGGACAGGGAATAGTAGATACGCAGTATTTT,CASSLEGQGIVDTQYF
TRBJ1-2,-,-,TRBV6-8,TGTGCCAGCAGTCATCGGGACATATGGAACTATGGCTACACCTTC,CASSHRDIWNYGYTF
TRBJ2-2,TRBD1,-,TRBV6-8,TGTGCCATCAAGGGACAGGCGAACACCGGGGAGCTGTTTTTT,CAIKGQANTGELFF
TRBJ2-7,-,-,TRBV30,TGTGCCTGGAGTGTACTTTCCGGGGGCGAGCAGTACTTC,CAWSVLSGGEQYF
TRBJ1-1,-,-,TRBV28,TGTGCCAGCAGTTCGTTGGACAGAGTGAACACTGAAGCTTTCTTT,CASSSLDRVNTEAFF
TRBJ2-1,TRBD2,-,TRBV28,TGTGCCAGCACCAACCTAGCGGGGGAAATTTACAATGAGCAGTTCTTC,CASTNLAGEIYNEQFF
TRBJ1-2,-,few,TRBV6-8,TGTGCCAGCAGTGCGATGGGGGACTATGGCTACACCTTC,CASSAMGDYGYTF
TRBJ1-6,-,-,TRBV4-1,TGCGCCAGCAGCCAGGGGCTTTATTCACCCCTCCACTTT,CASSQGLYSPLHF
TRBJ2-1,-,-,TRBV7-5,TGTGCCAGCAGCTACGGGACTAGCGGGTACAATGAGCAGTTCTTC,CASSYGTSGYNEQFF
TRBJ1-1,-,-,TRBV6-7,TGTGCCAGCAGTAATTTGTTTCCGGGACATTTTATGAACACTGAAGCTTTCTTT,CASSNLFPGHFMNTEAFF
TRBJ2-2,-,-,TRBV28,TGTGCCAGCAGTCTACCTGTCTTGAACACCGGGGAGCTGTTTTTT,CASSLPVLNTGELFF
TRBJ1-4,-,-,TRBV25-1,TGTGCCAGCAGTGCGCGGGGATCGGGTCCAACTAATGAAAAACTGTTTTTT,CASSARGSGPTNEKLFF
TRBJ1-1,-,-,TRBV30,TGTGCCTGGAAGATTTCTGGAGTTTGGACTGAAGCTTTCTTT,CAWKISGVWTEAFF
TRBJ2-5,-,-,TRBV6-8,TGTGCCAGCAGTCGCGGGGACCAAGGAGGGGCCCAGTACTTC,CASSRGDQGGAQYF
TRBJ1-6,TRBD1,few,TRBV28,TGTGCCAGCAGTTTAACCCCCTATGGGACAGCTAATAATTCACCCCTCCACTTT,CASSLTPYGTANNSPLHF
TRBJ2-1,TRBD1,-,TRBV28,TGTGCCAGCAACCAGGGGGCGTCAGCTTACAATGAGCAGTTCTTC,CASNQGASAYNEQFF
TRBJ1-1,-,-,TRBV18,TGTGCCAGCTCACCAGGAGTCTCCATGAACACTGAAGCTTTCTTT,CASSPGVSMNTEAFF
TRBJ1-6,TRBD1,-,TRBV5-1,TGCGCCAGCAGCTCGGTAGCAGGGCAGGGGGCAGGTTCACCCCTCCACTTT,CASSSVAGQGAGSPLHF